This entry describes one T cell receptor beta chain. A process of 5'RACE template switching, which added a universal primer site and UMIs, was used to make TCR cDNA. A single record per CDR3 protein comes from TCRdb applying MiXCR to the 5' RACE reads. This table has fewer than 100,000 distinct CDR3 sequences, roughly 8.2% appearing once. This specimen belongs to a study of T cells after yellow fever vaccination. Study in general: SMART-Seq v4 Ultra Low Input handled preparation of low-cell-number fractions.

Between the trimmed V and J ends, which lost 6 bases and 0 bases, there was a span of 20 bases. Germline CDR1 reads SGDLS; CDR2 reads YYNGEE. The CDR3 extends over 17 amino acids. Findings of the study overall: Most primary-vaccination clones reappeared after the booster (around 95% CD4, approximately 88% CD8). There was a possibility that FACS-sorted repertoires contained abundant clonotypes contaminating from the bulk population.

This receptor was identified in a man aged 18-30 years who received the YFV17D yellow fever vaccine. The sequencing used CD8+ T cells not binding an NS4B(214-222) dextramer, sorted from PBMCs, collected around 16 days after the first yellow fever vaccination. The V gene is TRBV9, the J gene TRBJ2-3; D unclear. The CDR3 nucleotides are TGTGCCAGCACCCAAGGGTGGATGGGGTCTAGCACAGATACGCAGTATTTT. The encoded protein is CASTQGWMGSSTDTQYF.